This paragraph covers one T cell receptor beta chain sequence. Patients aged 18 to 65 had newly diagnosed hyperthyroidism lasting under 2 months. Amplified TCR beta CDR3 regions came from RNA transcripts. During a first-round RT-PCR of the TCR CDR3, the HTBI primer set was used. TCRdb reanalysed the multiplex PCR reads using MiXCR and keeps one entry per CDR3 protein. The data contain roughly 380,000 distinct CDR3 sequences, approximately 14% of them singletons. The CDR3 is 16 residues long. The germline CDR1 and CDR2 sequences are MDHEN and SYDVKM. Trimming removed 4 bases from V and 7 bases from J; junction bases left unmatched: 13. These data belong to a study of T cells in Graves' hyperthyroidism and ophthalmopathy. Study information: Peripheral blood collection took place at initial diagnosis, before any treatment.

This sequence was found in a woman in her fifties or sixties with Graves' hyperthyroidism. The sequencing sample was made of blood. This chain links TRBV28 with TRBJ1-5; 7 bases match TRBD1. CDR3 bases: TGTGCCAGCAGTTCGGTCGAACAGGGGATGCGGCAGCCCCAGCATTTT. It yields the protein CASSSVEQGMRQPQHF. Looking up the rest from reference TRBV28 and TRBJ1-5 gives the full variable domain: DVKVTQSSRYLVKRTGEKVFLECVQDMDHENMFWYRQDPGLGLRLIYFSYDVKMKEKGDIPEGYSVSREKKERFSLILESASTNQTSMYLCASSSVEQGMRQPQHFGDGTRLSIL.